This entry lists 21 T cell receptor beta chains sequenced from one sample in a study of CD8 T cell repertoires and HIV-1 epitope variants. Using immunoSEQ multiplex PCR, the repertoire was profiled, and TCRdb retains in-frame clones only, with some absent. The table has tens of thousands of clones, around 67% seen once. The sample comprised uncultured baseline CD8+ T cells from peripheral blood mononuclear cells (PBMCs). The source of these receptors is a male donor with HIV.

This chain connects TRBV6-5 to TRBJ2-7; no firm D call. The V end was cut by 6 bases, the J end by 6 bases, with 15 bases between. This CDR3 contains 13 residues. Germline V lookup: CDR1 MNHEY, CDR2 SVGAGI. CDR3 in DNA: TGTGCCAGCAGCATATTCCAGGAGAGCGAGCAGTACTTC. Protein sequence: CASSIFQESEQYF.

This chain links TRBV7-9 with TRBJ1-1; possibly TRBD1 for D (5 bases). The CDR3 runs to 11 residues. V shed 5 bases and J shed 11 bases, with 12 bases lying between them. Germline loops: CDR1 SEHNR, CDR2 FQNEAQ (reference sequence). DNA of the CDR3: TGTGCCAGCAGCCCGGGAGGGGAGGCTTTCTTT. It codes for CASSPGGEAFF.

J is TRBJ2-3 and V is TRBV29-1, with 9 bases aligning to TRBD2. In germline, CDR1 is SQVTM, CDR2 ANQGSEA. The CDR3 is 15 amino acids. The V segment lost 1 base and the J segment 3 bases; nucleotides outside the gene matches: 5. The CDR3 DNA is TGCAGCGTTGAAGTCGTTAGCGGGAGTACAGATACGCAGTATTTT. Translated: CSVEVVSGSTDTQYF.

The rearrangement links TRBV7-9 to TRBJ2-7; TRBD1 matches at 8 bases. Germline loops: CDR1 SEHNR, CDR2 FQNEAQ (reference sequence). Trimming removed 5 bases from V and 2 bases from J; junction bases left unmatched: 5. CDR3 size: 14 residues. The CDR3 here is CASSHETGAYEQYF. The CDR3 bases are TGTGCCAGCAGCCACGAGACAGGGGCCTACGAGCAGTACTTC. The complete variable domain, with remaining parts taken from reference TRBV7-9 and TRBJ2-7, reads DTGVSQNPRHKITKRGQNVTFRCDPISEHNRLYWYRQTLGQGPEFLTYFQNEAQLEKSRLLSDRFSAERPKGSFSTLEIQRTEQGDSAMYLCASSHETGAYEQYFGPGTRLTVT.

This chain connects TRBV5-4 to TRBJ1-1; 9 bases align to TRBD1. Germline values: CDR1 SGHNT, CDR2 YYREEE (reference sequence). The V and J ends lost 3 bases and 3 bases, in that order; junction bases with no gene match: 9. This CDR3 is built from 16 residues. In DNA, the CDR3 is TGTGCCAGCAGCTCCCCCGGGACAGGGACCGACACTGAAGCTTTCTTT. It is translated as CASSSPGTGTDTEAFF.

The CDR3 DNA reads as TGTGCCAGCAGCCAAGCCCGGACTAGCGTCACCAATGAGCAGTTCTTC. Amino acid sequence: CASSQARTSVTNEQFF. The V and J genes are TRBV14 and TRBJ2-1; TRBD2 matches 9 bases. CDR1 is SGHDN and CDR2 is FVKESK in the germline V gene. V shed 1 base, J shed 6 bases, and the junction held 7 bases outside the gene matches. This CDR3 is built from 16 residues.

This rearrangement joins TRBV28 to TRBJ2-7; D is ambiguous. Trimming took off 6 bases at V and 3 bases at J, with 9 bases between the two ends. This CDR3 region has 12 residues. Germline V gives CDR1 MDHEN, CDR2 SYDVKM. The CDR3 region has the DNA TGTGCCAGCAGGTCAGGTCTCTACGAGCAGTACTTC. It is translated as CASRSGLYEQYF.

This chain uses TRBV28 with TRBJ1-1, with D unclear. Deletions cut 2 bases from V and 0 bases from J, with 4 bases between. There are 13 residues in the CDR3. Germline V lookup: CDR1 MDHEN, CDR2 SYDVKM. This CDR3 is CASSLPMNTEAFF. CDR3 DNA: TGTGCCAGCAGTTTACCGATGAACACTGAAGCTTTCTTT.

The rearrangement links TRBV5-1 to TRBJ1-5, with D possibly being TRBD1 (5 bases). The germline gives CDR1 SGHRS, CDR2 YFSETQ. The V gene lost 4 bases and the J gene lost 2 bases, with 13 bases spanning the gap. This CDR3 spans 15 amino acids. CDR3 bases: TGCGCCAGCAGCATGGACAATTTTGGCAATCAGCCCCAGCATTTT. This translates into CASSMDNFGNQPQHF.

V and J are TRBV4-3 and TRBJ1-5; 8 nucleotides line up with TRBD1. Germline lookup yields CDR1 LGHNA and CDR2 YSLEER. This CDR3 has 16 residues. Unmatched junction bases numbered 8, after V lost 0 bases and J lost 7 bases. The CDR3 region has the DNA TGCGCCAGCAGCCAAGATGACAGGGGAGAGGGGCAGCCCCAGCATTTT. It yields the protein CASSQDDRGEGQPQHF.

The chain has TRBV28 and TRBJ2-5; TRBD1 might be the D (6 bases). Trimming took off 6 bases at V and 7 bases at J, with 18 bases between the two ends. The CDR3 runs 14 residues. Per germline, CDR1 MDHEN and CDR2 SYDVKM. CDR3 residues: CASRQQGPLRTQYF. The CDR3 nucleotides are TGTGCCAGCAGGCAACAGGGACCCCTGCGGACCCAGTACTTC.

The CDR3 loop is CASRPRTVSTYEQYF. The CDR3 DNA follows: TGTGCCAGCAGACCTAGGACAGTCAGTACCTACGAGCAGTACTTC. V gene TRBV7-8 combines with J gene TRBJ2-7; D is perhaps TRBD1 (6 bases). The germline V gene has CDR1 SGHVS and CDR2 FQNEAQ. The V gene lost 6 bases and the J gene lost 2 bases, with 17 bases spanning the gap. The CDR3 extends over 15 amino acids.

This sequence joins TRBV27 and TRBJ1-2; D ambiguous. The germline CDR1 and CDR2 sequences are MNHEY and SMNVEV (reference sequence). Between the trimmed V and J ends, which lost 5 bases and 7 bases, there was a span of 17 bases. This CDR3 spans 14 amino acids. CDR3 DNA: TGTGCCAGCAGTGCTGGAGTAGGGTTGGGTGGCTACACCTTC. It is translated as CASSAGVGLGGYTF.

This clone was seen a handful of times. The chain joins TRBV6-5 to TRBJ1-2, with D possibly being TRBD1 (5 bases). Germline values: CDR1 MNHEY, CDR2 SVGAGI. The CDR3 totals 14 residues. The V and J ends lost 4 bases and 2 bases respectively, with 11 bases between them. The CDR3 is CASSSRGGNYGYTF. The CDR3, as DNA: TGTGCCAGCAGTTCCCGGGGCGGAAACTATGGCTACACCTTC.

The chain carries TRBV29-1 and TRBJ2-5, with TRBD1 matching 10 bases. V dropped 1 base and J dropped 1; count of bases not matched to a gene: 9. CDR1 is SQVTM, CDR2 ANQGSEA, per germline. This CDR3 comprises 17 residues. For the CDR3, the DNA is TGCAGCGTTGAAGGGGACAGGGGATCACCCATCCAAGAGACCCAGTACTTC. Protein sequence: CSVEGDRGSPIQETQYF. Full variable domain (outside the CDR3, taken from reference TRBV29-1 and TRBJ2-5): SAVISQKPSRDICQRGTSLTIQCQVDSQVTMMFWYRQQPGQSLTLIATANQGSEATYESGFVIDKFPISRPNLTFSTLTVSNMSPEDSSIYLCSVEGDRGSPIQETQYFGPGTRLLVL.

The chain carries TRBV6-5 and TRBJ2-5, with TRBD1 as a possible D gene (6 bases). CDR3 length: 15 residues. The V gene lost 2 bases and the J gene lost 3 bases, with 13 bases spanning the gap. Germline V lookup: CDR1 MNHEY, CDR2 SVGAGI. The CDR3 region is CASSYQGTLEETQYF. Here the CDR3 DNA reads TGTGCCAGCAGTTACCAGGGGACCTTAGAAGAGACCCAGTACTTC.

The chain joins TRBV6-1 to TRBJ2-3; perhaps TRBD2 as D (6 bases). The germline V gene encodes CDR1 MNHNS and CDR2 SASEGT. The germline V and J ends were trimmed by 8 bases and 4 bases, with 7 bases remaining between them. CDR3 length equals 11 residues. CDR3 loop: CASGTADTQYF. The CDR3 DNA reads as TGTGCCAGCGGGACTGCAGATACGCAGTATTTT.

The chain joins TRBV2 to TRBJ2-7; the D gene is possibly TRBD1 (6 bases). CDR3 length equals 11 residues. Trimming took off 9 bases at V and 5 bases at J, with 11 bases between the two ends. Per germline, CDR1 SNHLY and CDR2 FYNNEI. The chain's CDR3 is CASSGAHEQYF. As DNA, the CDR3 is TGTGCCAGTTCAGGGGCCCACGAGCAGTACTTC. Supplemented by reference TRBV2 and TRBJ2-7, the full variable domain reads EPEVTQTPSHQVTQMGQEVILRCVPISNHLYFYWYRQILGQKVEFLVSFYNNEISEKSEIFDDQFSVERPDGSNFTLKIRSTKLEDSAMYFCASSGAHEQYFGPGTRLTVT.

This clone has just a few counts. J is TRBJ1-5 and V is TRBV10-3, with D unresolved. The CDR3 spans 12 residues. Germline V gives CDR1 ENHRY, CDR2 SYGVKD. Trimming cost V 0 bases and J 11 bases, with 8 bases left between them. CDR3 protein: CAISESDESQHF. The CDR3 nucleotides read TGTGCCATCAGTGAGTCGGACGAATCCCAGCATTTT.

This clone was counted a few times. The V and J genes are TRBV6-5 and TRBJ2-4, with no clear D. V was shortened by 5 bases and J by 0 bases, with 8 bases between the two germline ends. The length of the CDR3 is 14 residues. Germline V gene data show CDR1 as MNHEY and CDR2 as SVGAGI. CDR3 amino acids: CASSQDLAKNIQYF. CDR3 DNA sequence: TGTGCCAGCAGTCAGGACCTAGCCAAAAACATTCAGTACTTC.

The rearrangement joins TRBV7-8 to TRBJ2-1; D perhaps matches TRBD2 (6 bases). The V gene's germline CDR1 is SGHVS and CDR2 FQNEAQ. The ends were cut back, 2 bases at V and 3 bases at J, with 11 bases in the middle. The CDR3 has 15 residues. The CDR3 DNA sequence: TGTGCCAGCAGCTTAAGGCGGGAAAGCTACAATGAGCAGTTCTTC. It is translated as CASSLRRESYNEQFF. Full variable domain (rest looked up from reference TRBV7-8 and TRBJ2-1): GAGVSQSPRYKVAKRGQDVALRCDPISGHVSLFWYQQALGQGPEFLTYFQNEAQLDKSGLPSDRFFAERPEGSVSTLKIQRTQQEDSAVYLCASSLRRESYNEQFFGPGTRLTVL.